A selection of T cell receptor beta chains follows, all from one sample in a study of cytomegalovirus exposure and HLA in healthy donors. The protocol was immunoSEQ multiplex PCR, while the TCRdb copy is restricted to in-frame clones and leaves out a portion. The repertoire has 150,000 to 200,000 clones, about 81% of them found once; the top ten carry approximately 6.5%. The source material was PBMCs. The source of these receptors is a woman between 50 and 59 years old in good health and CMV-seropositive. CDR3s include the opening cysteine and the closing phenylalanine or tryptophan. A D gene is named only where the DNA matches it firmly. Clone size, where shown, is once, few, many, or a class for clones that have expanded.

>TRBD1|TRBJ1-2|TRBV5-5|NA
TGTGCCAGCAGCTCCTCCTTTGGAGGGGGCTTTGGCTACACCTTC
CASSSSFGGGFGYTF
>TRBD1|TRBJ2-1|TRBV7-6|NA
TGTGCCAGCAGACCAGCGGGACAGGGGATGAATGAGCAGTTCTTC
CASRPAGQGMNEQFF
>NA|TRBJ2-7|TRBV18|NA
TGTGCCAGCTCACCGGGGCAGGCCCTCTACGAGCAGTACTTC
CASSPGQALYEQYF
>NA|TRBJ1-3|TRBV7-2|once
TGTGCCAGCAGCCACTCACAGGTTACTGGAAACACCATATATTTT
CASSHSQVTGNTIYF
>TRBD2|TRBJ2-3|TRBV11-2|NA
TGTGCCAGCCGTGGCGTGCGGGGGGCCCTCACAGATACGCAGTATTTT
CASRGVRGALTDTQYF
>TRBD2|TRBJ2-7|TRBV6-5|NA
TGTGCCAGCAGGGGAGCGGGAGGGTCTTCCTACGAGCAGTACTTC
CASRGAGGSSYEQYF
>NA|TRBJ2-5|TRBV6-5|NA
TGTGCCAGCAGTTACTCGAGAGTTGGCGGAGAGACCCAGTACTTC
CASSYSRVGGETQYF
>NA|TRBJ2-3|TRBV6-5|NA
TGTGCCAGCAGTCTCTCCTACTCCACAGATACGCAGTATTTT
CASSLSYSTDTQYF
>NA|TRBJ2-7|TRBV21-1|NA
TGTGCCAGCAGCAACCCGGGACAGGGAAGCTACGAGCAGTACTTC
CASSNPGQGSYEQYF
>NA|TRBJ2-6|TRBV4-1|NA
TGCGCCAGCACCGCTTCGAGTGCAGGGTTGGGGGCCAACGTCCTGACTTTC
CASTASSAGLGANVLTF
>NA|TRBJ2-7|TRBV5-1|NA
TGCGCCAGCAGCTTGGGTCTAAACCCAACCCGACAGTACTTC
CASSLGLNPTRQYF
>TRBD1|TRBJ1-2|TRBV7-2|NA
TGTGCCAGCAGCTTAGTGGGACAGGGGATCTATGGCTACACCTTC
CASSLVGQGIYGYTF
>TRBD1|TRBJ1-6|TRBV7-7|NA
TGTGCTAGCAGCGCCGGACAGGGGGTGTCACCCCTCCACTTT
CASSAGQGVSPLHF
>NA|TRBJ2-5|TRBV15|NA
TGTGCCACCAGCAGCCACGTCCGGGGAGAGACCCAGTACTTC
CATSSHVRGETQYF
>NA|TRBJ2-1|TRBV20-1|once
TGCAGTGCCAGAATATACAATGAGCAGTTCTTC
CSARIYNEQFF
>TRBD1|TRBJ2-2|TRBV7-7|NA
TGTGCTAGCAGCGAGGACAGGGCCGGGGAGCTGTTTTTT
CASSEDRAGELFF
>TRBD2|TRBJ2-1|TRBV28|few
TGTGCCAGCAGGGGCGGGGGGACCTCCTACAATGAGCAGTTCTTC
CASRGGGTSYNEQFF
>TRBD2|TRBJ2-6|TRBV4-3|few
TGCGCCAGCAGCCAAGATCTAGCGGGGGCCTCTGGGGCCAACGTCCTGACTTTC
CASSQDLAGASGANVLTF
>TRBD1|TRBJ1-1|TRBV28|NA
TGTGCCAGCAGTTACACAGGGGGCAGGAGGGCTTTCTTT
CASSYTGGRRAFF
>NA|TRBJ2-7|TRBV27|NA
TGTGCCAGCAGTTCAACGGGTTACGAGCAGTACTTC
CASSSTGYEQYF
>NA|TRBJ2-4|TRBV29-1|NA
TGCAGCGCTGGGACACTAGCCAAAAACATTCAGTACTTC
CSAGTLAKNIQYF
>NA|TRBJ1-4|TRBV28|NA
TGTGCCAGCAGTGTTCAGGGAACGACTAATGAAAAACTGTTTTTT
CASSVQGTTNEKLFF
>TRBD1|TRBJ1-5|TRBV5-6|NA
TGTGCCAGCAGCCACGACAGGGAAGGAAGTCAGCCCCAGCATTTT
CASSHDREGSQPQHF
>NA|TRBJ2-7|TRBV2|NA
TGTGCCAGCAGGGTGGGCAGGACCTACGAGCAGTACTTC
CASRVGRTYEQYF
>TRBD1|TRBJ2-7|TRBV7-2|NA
TGTGCCAGCAGCGGGACAGGGCGGTTCCACGAGCAGTACTTC
CASSGTGRFHEQYF
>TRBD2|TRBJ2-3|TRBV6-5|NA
TGTGCCAGCAGTTACCTGAGGCGGGGGGGCGAAGATACGCAGTATTTT
CASSYLRRGGEDTQYF
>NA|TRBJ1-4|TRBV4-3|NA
TGCGCCAGCAGCCAAAGGGGGTCCCCAGGGGATGAAAAACTGTTTTTT
CASSQRGSPGDEKLFF
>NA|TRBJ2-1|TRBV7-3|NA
TGTGCCAGCAGCTTAGCGGGGTCCTACAATGAGCAGTTCTTC
CASSLAGSYNEQFF
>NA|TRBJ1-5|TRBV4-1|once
TGCGCCAGCAGCCAAGTGGTTCAGATTAGCAATCAGCCCCAGCATTTT
CASSQVVQISNQPQHF
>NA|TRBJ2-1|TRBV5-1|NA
TGCGCCAGCAGCCCAGAGGGCGTGTACAATGAGCAGTTCTTC
CASSPEGVYNEQFF
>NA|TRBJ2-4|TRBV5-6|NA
TGTGCCAGCAGCTTGGGCGGGGTTAACATTCAGTACTTC
CASSLGGVNIQYF
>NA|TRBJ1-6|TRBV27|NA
TGTGCCAGTGGACTTTATAATTCACCCCTCCACTTT
CASGLYNSPLHF
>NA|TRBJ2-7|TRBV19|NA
TGTGCCAGTAGGCTGACACCTTACGAGCAGTACTTC
CASRLTPYEQYF
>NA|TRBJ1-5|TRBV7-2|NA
TGTGCCAGCAGCTTAGTTGGACAGACAAATCAGCCCCAGCATTTT
CASSLVGQTNQPQHF
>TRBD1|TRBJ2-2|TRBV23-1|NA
TGCGCCAGCAGCCGGGACAGGGGTTGCCCCCGGCCCGGGGAGCTGTTTTTT
CASSRDRGCPRPGELFF
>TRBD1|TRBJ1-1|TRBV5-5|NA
TGTGCCAGCAGCCGCGGGGACAGGGGACCGGTGAACACTGAAGCTTTCTTT
CASSRGDRGPVNTEAFF
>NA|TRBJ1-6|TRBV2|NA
TGTGCCAGCCTGGGCCCCTTCGGAATTTCACCCCTCCACTTT
CASLGPFGISPLHF
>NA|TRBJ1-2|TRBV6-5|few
TGTGCCAGCAGTTCAACGGGACACCAAAGGGGCTACACCTTC
CASSSTGHQRGYTF
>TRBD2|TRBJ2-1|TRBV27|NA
TGTGCCAGCAGATCCCTAGCGGGAGCGCCCTACAATGAGCAGTTCTTC
CASRSLAGAPYNEQFF
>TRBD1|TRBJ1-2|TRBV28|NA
TGTGCCAGCAGTCCCCGGGACAGCCTCTATGGCTACACCTTC
CASSPRDSLYGYTF
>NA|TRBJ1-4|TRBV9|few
TGTGCCAGCAGCGTATCCTCTACAACTAATGAAAAACTGTTTTTT
CASSVSSTTNEKLFF
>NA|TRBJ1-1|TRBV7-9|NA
TGTGCCAGCAGCTCTCGGCAGGTCGAAGCTTTCTTT
CASSSRQVEAFF
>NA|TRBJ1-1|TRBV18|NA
TGTGCCAGCTCACCCGGACAGAGTAACACTGAAGCTTTCTTT
CASSPGQSNTEAFF
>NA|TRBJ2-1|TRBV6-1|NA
TGTGCCAGCAAGGGGTCGACCCTCAATGAGCAGTTCTTC
CASKGSTLNEQFF
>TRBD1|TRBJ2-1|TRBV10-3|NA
TGTGCCATCAGTGAAGGGACAGGGGGGCCAAATGAGCAGTTCTTC
CAISEGTGGPNEQFF
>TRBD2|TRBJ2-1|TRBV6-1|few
TGTGCCAGCAGTGAACTAGCGGGGGACCCCTACAATGAGCAGTTCTTC
CASSELAGDPYNEQFF
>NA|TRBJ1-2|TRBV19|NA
TGTGCCAGCCAAAAATGGAACAGGGACTATGGCTACACCTTC
CASQKWNRDYGYTF
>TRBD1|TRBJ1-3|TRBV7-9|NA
TGTGCCAGCAGCGCAGGAACAGGGGACACCATATATTTT
CASSAGTGDTIYF
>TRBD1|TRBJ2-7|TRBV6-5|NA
TGTGCCAGCACTCAAACCGGGACAGGGAAGTACGAGCAGTACTTC
CASTQTGTGKYEQYF
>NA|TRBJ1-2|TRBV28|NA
TGTGCCAGCAGTTTTGGGGGCGTAATTGTCTATGGCTACACCTTC
CASSFGGVIVYGYTF
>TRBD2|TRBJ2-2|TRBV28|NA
TGTGCCAGCAGTCGGGGGGGCGGGTGGACCGGGGAGCTGTTTTTT
CASSRGGGWTGELFF